This TCR beta chain was captured by sequencing in a study of early T cells in non-severe SARS-CoV-2 infection. Study background: Chains were unpaired, as sequencing was done on bulk RNA from unsorted whole blood.

The table lists this clonotype with a few counts. The antigen is not known. The library protocol tagged individual cDNA molecules with unique molecular identifiers. MiXCR, applied by TCRdb to the 5' RACE reads, yields one record per CDR3 protein. The sample carries 39,000 or so distinct CDR3 sequences, less than 6% recorded once. CDR3 size: 13 residues. Germline V lookup: CDR1 SQVTM, CDR2 ANQGSEA. The ends were cut back, 3 bases at V and 2 bases at J, with 9 bases in the middle. Study-wide results and caveats: Anti-spike CD8 specificities were favored by VDJdb matching, whose results missed private and CD4 specificities.

This clonotype was sampled from an adult who was a healthcare worker with PCR-confirmed SARS-CoV-2 infection or an uninfected control (not recorded which). The material sequenced was whole blood, taken at baseline. This rearrangement joins TRBV29-1 to TRBJ2-3; D remains ambiguous. The CDR3 DNA sequence: TGCAGCGTTGAGGAAGGAACCACAGATACGCAGTATTTT. Translation gives CSVEEGTTDTQYF.